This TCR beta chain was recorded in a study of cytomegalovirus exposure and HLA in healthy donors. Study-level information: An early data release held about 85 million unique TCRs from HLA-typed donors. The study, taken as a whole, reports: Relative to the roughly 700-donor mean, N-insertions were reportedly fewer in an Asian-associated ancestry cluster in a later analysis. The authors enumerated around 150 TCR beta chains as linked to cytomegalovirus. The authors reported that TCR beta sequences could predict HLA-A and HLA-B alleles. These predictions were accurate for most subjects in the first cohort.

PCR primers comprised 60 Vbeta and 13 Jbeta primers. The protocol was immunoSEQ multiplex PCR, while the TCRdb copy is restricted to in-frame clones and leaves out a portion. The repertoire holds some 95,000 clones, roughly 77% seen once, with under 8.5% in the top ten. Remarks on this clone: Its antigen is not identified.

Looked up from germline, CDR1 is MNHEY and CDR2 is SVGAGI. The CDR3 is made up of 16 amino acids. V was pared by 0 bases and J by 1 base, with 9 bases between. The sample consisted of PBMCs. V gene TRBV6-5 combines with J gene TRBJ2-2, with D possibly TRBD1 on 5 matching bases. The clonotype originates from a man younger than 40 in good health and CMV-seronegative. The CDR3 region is CASSYSFGQNTGELFF. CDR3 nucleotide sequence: TGTGCCAGCAGTTACTCGTTTGGACAGAACACCGGGGAGCTGTTTTTT.